This TCR beta chain derives from a study of CD8+ T cells in alopecia areata. For the study at large: Scoring of treated patients' severity used the percentage of affected scalp area.

RNA extraction and reverse transcription yielded cDNA as sequencing template. Profiled with immunoSEQ multiplex PCR; TCRdb holds only in-frame clones, not every one. The data show some 200,000 clones, with 45% to 65% seen just once and about 3% held by the top ten. Germline loops: CDR1 MGHRA, CDR2 YSYEKL. The V and J ends lost 4 bases and 9 bases, in that order; junction bases with no gene match: 12. The length of the CDR3 is 15 residues. General study findings and limits: Persistence of many expanded lesional clones was seen in scalp and blood during tofacitinib. It was less clear whether patients shared TCRs than it was in mice, possibly because of HLA.

Treatment here: oral pan-JAK inhibitor, 5-10 mg twice daily. To note about this clone: What it binds is not known.

The source was CD4+ T cells sorted from blood, collected at week 4, from a patient treated with tofacitinib. The chain links TRBV4-1 to TRBJ1-5; 7 bases are a match to TRBD1. This sequence originates from a human donor with alopecia areata. Written as DNA, the CDR3 is TGCGCCAGCAGCCCTTCGGGACAGTTGGATCGGCCCCAGCATTTT. Amino acid sequence: CASSPSGQLDRPQHF.